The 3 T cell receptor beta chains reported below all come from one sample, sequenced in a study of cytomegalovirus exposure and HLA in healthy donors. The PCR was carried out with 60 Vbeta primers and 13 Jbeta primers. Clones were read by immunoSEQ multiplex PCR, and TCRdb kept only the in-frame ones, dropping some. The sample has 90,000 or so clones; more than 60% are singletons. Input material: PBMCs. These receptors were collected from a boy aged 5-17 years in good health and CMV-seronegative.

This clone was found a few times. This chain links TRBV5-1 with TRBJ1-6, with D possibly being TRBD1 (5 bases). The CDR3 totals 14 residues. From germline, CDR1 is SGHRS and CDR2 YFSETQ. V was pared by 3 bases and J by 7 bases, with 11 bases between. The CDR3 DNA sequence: TGCGCCAGCAGCTGGGGGGTGGACAATTCACCCCTCCACTTT. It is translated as CASSWGVDNSPLHF. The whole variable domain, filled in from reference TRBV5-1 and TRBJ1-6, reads KAGVTQTPRYLIKTRGQQVTLSCSPISGHRSVSWYQQTPGQGLQFLFEYFSETQRNKGNFPGRFSGRQFSNSRSEMNVSTLELGDSALYLCASSWGVDNSPLHFGNGTRLTVT.

CDR3 amino acids: CASGLVLGSARNYGYTF. The CDR3 DNA reads as TGTGCTAGTGGTTTGGTACTCGGCTCAGCGAGGAACTATGGCTACACCTTC. The rearrangement uses TRBV12-5 and TRBJ1-2; D ambiguous. CDR1 and CDR2 from the germline V gene are LGHNT and FRNRAP. The CDR3 consists of 17 residues. Deletions cut 0 bases from V and 2 bases from J, with 16 bases between.

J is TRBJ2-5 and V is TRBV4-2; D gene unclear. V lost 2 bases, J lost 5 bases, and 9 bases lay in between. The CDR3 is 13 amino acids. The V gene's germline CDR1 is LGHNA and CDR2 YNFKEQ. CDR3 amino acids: CASSQRSGETQYF. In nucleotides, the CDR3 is TGTGCCAGCAGCCAACGGAGTGGGGAGACCCAGTACTTC.